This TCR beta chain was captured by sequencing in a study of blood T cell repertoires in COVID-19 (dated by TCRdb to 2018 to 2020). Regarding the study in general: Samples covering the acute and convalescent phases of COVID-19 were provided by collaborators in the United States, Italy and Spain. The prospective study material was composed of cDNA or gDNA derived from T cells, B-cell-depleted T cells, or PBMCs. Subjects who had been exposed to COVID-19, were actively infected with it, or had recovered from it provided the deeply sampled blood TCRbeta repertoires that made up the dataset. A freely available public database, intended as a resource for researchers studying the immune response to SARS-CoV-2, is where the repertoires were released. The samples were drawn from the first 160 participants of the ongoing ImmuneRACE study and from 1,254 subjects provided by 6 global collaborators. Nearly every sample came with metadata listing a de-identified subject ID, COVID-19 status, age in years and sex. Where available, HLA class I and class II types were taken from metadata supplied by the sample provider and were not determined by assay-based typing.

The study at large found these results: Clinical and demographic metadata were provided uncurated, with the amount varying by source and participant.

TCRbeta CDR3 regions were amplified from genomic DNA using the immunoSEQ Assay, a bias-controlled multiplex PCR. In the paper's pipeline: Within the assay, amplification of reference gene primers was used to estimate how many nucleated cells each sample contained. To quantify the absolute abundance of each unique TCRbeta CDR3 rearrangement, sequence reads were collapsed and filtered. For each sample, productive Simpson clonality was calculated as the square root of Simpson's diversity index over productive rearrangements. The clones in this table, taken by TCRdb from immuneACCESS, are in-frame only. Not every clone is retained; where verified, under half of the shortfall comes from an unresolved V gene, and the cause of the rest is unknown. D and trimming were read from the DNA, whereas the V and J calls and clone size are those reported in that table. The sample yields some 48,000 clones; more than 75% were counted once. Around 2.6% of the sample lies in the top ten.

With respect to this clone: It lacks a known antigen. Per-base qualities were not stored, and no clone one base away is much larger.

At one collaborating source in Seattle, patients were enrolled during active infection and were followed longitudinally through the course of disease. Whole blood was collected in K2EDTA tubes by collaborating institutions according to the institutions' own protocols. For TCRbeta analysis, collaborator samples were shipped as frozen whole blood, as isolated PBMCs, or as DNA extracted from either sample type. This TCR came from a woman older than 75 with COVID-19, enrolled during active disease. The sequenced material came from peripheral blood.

The sequenced DNA: TGTGCCATCAGTGAGTCTTACGGTATTGCTAATGAAAAACTGTTTTTT. This translates into CAISESYGIANEKLFF. The chain links TRBV10-3 with TRBJ1-4; a confident D gene designation cannot be given. The CDR1 and CDR2 encoded by the germline V gene are ENHRY and SYGVKD. V gives up 0 bases and J gives up 3 bases, and the segment between their germline ends measures 11 bases. The CDR3 covers 16 residues, taking in both the cysteine and the phenylalanine. Just the 48-base CDR3 DNA is kept, in frame starting at base 1.